The 6 T cell receptor beta chains below come from one sample, sequenced in a study of blood T cell repertoires in COVID-19. Libraries were prepared by immunoSEQ multiplex PCR; TCRdb keeps only in-frame clonotypes and omits some of them. The sample lists around 150,000 clones, approximately 86% seen once, with roughly 3.3% in the top ten. Material for sequencing was peripheral blood. The receptor source for this set is a man aged 70 or older with acute or convalescent COVID-19.

The chain recombines TRBV2 with TRBJ2-7, with D maybe TRBD1 (6 bases). The CDR3 is made up of 13 amino acids. Germline lookup yields CDR1 SNHLY and CDR2 FYNNEI. Trimming removed 7 bases from V and 3 bases from J, with 13 bases in between. The CDR3: CASTRDNFYEQYF. The CDR3, as DNA: TGTGCCAGCACCCGGGACAATTTCTACGAGCAGTACTTC.

V usage is TRBV7-2 and J usage is TRBJ2-5, with TRBD1 matching over 8 bases. Looked up from germline, CDR1 is SGHTA and CDR2 is FQGNSA. This CDR3 is 15 amino acids long. V lost 2 bases and J lost 5; bases outside the gene matches: 7. Here the CDR3 reads CASSLLRQGRETQYF. The CDR3 nucleotides are TGTGCCAGCAGCTTACTCCGACAGGGGCGGGAGACCCAGTACTTC. The complete variable domain, with remaining parts taken from reference TRBV7-2 and TRBJ2-5, reads GAGVSQSPSNKVTEKGKDVELRCDPISGHTALYWYRQSLGQGLEFLIYFQGNSAPDKSGLPSDRFSAERTGGSVSTLTIQRTQQEDSAVYLCASSLLRQGRETQYFGPGTRLLVL.

CDR3 bases: TGTGCCAGTAGTGAAAGACAGGGGGGCCGGGGCGAGCAGTACTTC. Its protein is CASSERQGGRGEQYF. The chain combines TRBV19 with TRBJ2-7, with 9 bases fitting TRBD1. The germline gives CDR1 LNHDA, CDR2 SQIVND (reference sequence). The V and J ends lost 5 bases and 6 bases, in that order; junction bases with no gene match: 11. The CDR3 is 15 residues long.

V gene TRBV6-1 combines with J gene TRBJ1-2, with D possibly matching TRBD1 (5 bases). This CDR3 has 14 amino acids. Per the germline V gene, CDR1 is MNHNS and CDR2 is SASEGT. V was shortened by 1 base and J by 5 bases, with 11 bases between the two germline ends. As DNA, the CDR3 is TGTGCCAGCAGTGAAGGGGGGGACTTTTATGGCTACACCTTC. It specifies CASSEGGDFYGYTF.

The chain uses TRBV7-2 and TRBJ2-7; the D is unclear. V was pared by 3 bases and J by 6 bases, with 12 bases between. The length of the CDR3 is 13 residues. Germline V CDR1 and CDR2: SGHTA, FQGNSA. This CDR3 reads CASSFTSSGEQYF. As DNA, the CDR3 is TGTGCCAGCAGCTTCACATCGTCAGGCGAGCAGTACTTC.

CDR3 loop: CASSTSGGHNEQFF. The CDR3 DNA reads TGTGCCAGCAGCACTAGCGGGGGCCACAATGAGCAGTTCTTC. The chain has TRBV7-3 and TRBJ2-1; 11 bases line up with TRBD2. Germline V gene sequence: CDR1 SGHTA, CDR2 FQGTGA. This CDR3 has 14 amino acids. With 5 bases clipped from V and 5 bases from J, the junction kept 2 bases outside the gene matches.